This T cell receptor (beta chain) was recovered during a study of OX40 agonist ivuxolimab in advanced cancers. Study background: Ivuxolimab, which is an agonistic anti-OX40 (CD134) antibody, was administered to the patients. Those treated in dose escalation had hepatocellular carcinoma, melanoma, renal cell cancer or head and neck cancer. Three patients got partial responses; one had hepatocellular carcinoma and two had cutaneous melanoma.

CDR1 and CDR2 (germline): SGHDT, YYEEEE. V lost 3 bases, J lost 5 bases, and 5 bases lay in between. This CDR3 has 11 amino acids. Produced via immunoSEQ multiplex PCR; TCRdb's table is partial and in-frame only. The repertoire has about 79,000 clones, roughly 92% of them found once; the top ten carry approximately 11%. This clone has only one observation. The specimen comprised CD4+ or CD8+ T cells sorted from blood, sampled in a trial of the OX40 agonist ivuxolimab. The clonotype comes from an adult with an advanced solid tumor such as melanoma, head and neck, liver or kidney cancer. V and J are TRBV5-6 and TRBJ2-5; no reliable D call. CDR3 coding DNA: TGTGCCAGCAGCTCACTTGAGACCCAGTACTTC. It codes for CASSSLETQYF.